The present T cell receptor (beta chain) was sequenced within a study of T-cell reconstitution after alpha-beta-depleted transplantation in children. This clonotype was seen repeatedly, ten times or more. Construction of the TCRbeta library involved unique molecular identifiers. In TCRdb, the PCR reads were re-called with MiXCR into one record per CDR3 protein. The data show fewer than 250,000 distinct CDR3 sequences, 6.5% to 9% seen once. This receptor was identified in a male patient younger than 18 who had a stem cell transplant for acute lymphoblastic leukemia, so the T cells may come from the graft donor. Sample: PBMCs, mostly from graft donor cells, taken 180 days after TCRalphabeta/CD19-depleted stem cell transplant.

CDR3 sequence: CASSFTGDNSPLHF. The DNA for the CDR3 is TGTGCCAGCAGCTTTACAGGAGATAATTCACCCCTCCACTTT. The genes are TRBV7-9 and TRBJ1-6; TRBD1 might be the D (5 bases). Per the germline V gene, CDR1 is SEHNR and CDR2 is FQNEAQ (reference sequence). V was trimmed by 3 bases and J by 5 bases, leaving 8 bases between them. The CDR3 extends over 14 amino acids. The full variable domain, completed using reference TRBV7-9 and TRBJ1-6, is DTGVSQNPRHKITKRGQNVTFRCDPISEHNRLYWYRQTLGQGPEFLTYFQNEAQLEKSRLLSDRFSAERPKGSFSTLEIQRTEQGDSAMYLCASSFTGDNSPLHFGNGTRLTVT.